This TCR beta chain was documented in a study of cytomegalovirus exposure and HLA in healthy donors. Researchers ran the PCR with 60 Vbeta and 13 Jbeta primers. The method was immunoSEQ multiplex PCR; TCRdb's version includes in-frame clones alone and lacks a portion of them. Of 43,000 or so clones in the sample, 70% to 80% were seen once. V lost 5 bases and J 8 bases, leaving 15 bases between the germline ends. The CDR3 extends over 14 amino acids. Per the germline V gene, CDR1 is LNHDA and CDR2 is SQIVND (reference sequence). This clonotype was obtained from a man aged 25 to 45 in good health and CMV-seronegative. The chain is built from TRBV19 and TRBJ1-4, with D tentatively TRBD1 (5 bases). The sequenced sample consisted of PBMCs. The CDR3 DNA is TGTGCCAGTAGTGGGCAGGGCTTTGAGGAAAAACTGTTTTTT. It is translated as CASSGQGFEEKLFF.